The clone carrying this TCR beta chain occurred a few times. This specimen belongs to a study of T-cell reconstitution after alpha-beta-depleted transplantation in children. CDR3 length equals 14 residues. Trimming at V came to 1 base and at J to 6 bases, leaving 4 bases not matched to a gene. The germline gives CDR1 LGHDT, CDR2 YNNKEL (reference sequence). Unique molecular identifiers were incorporated during preparation of the TCRbeta library. TCRdb fed the PCR reads into MiXCR, producing one record per CDR3 protein. The sample lists approximately 400,000 distinct CDR3 sequences, about 11% occurring once.

This sample comprised PBMCs from the stem cell graft donor, obtained from the stem cell graft. The TCR comes from a human donor who donated a stem cell graft to a child with acute myeloid leukemia. The V gene is TRBV3-1, the J gene TRBJ2-3, with 7 positions matching TRBD1. CDR3 residues: CASSQGQGWDTQYF. The DNA for the CDR3 is TGTGCCAGCAGCCAAGGACAGGGATGGGATACGCAGTATTTT.